This TCR beta chain is drawn from a study of spatial heterogeneity in lung cancer. Study context: A T cell module score from matched bulk RNA-seq correlated strongly with TCR transcript counts in tumor regions. Raw-read counts averaged over ten per unique TCR and UMI combination.

This clonotype was seen many times. The antigen remains undetermined. Study-wide points: Tumor T cell coverage was estimated at approximately 6.3% for alpha and roughly 14% for beta chains. Tracking of tumor mutation counts was seen in expanded intratumoral alpha and beta TCR counts.

The time point here: sample taken at primary tumor resection. Samples were obtained from some 70 donors, all untreated early-stage non-small cell lung cancer patients. Germline lookup yields CDR1 SNHLY and CDR2 FYNNEI. The CDR3 covers 16 residues. Trimming removed 0 bases at V and 4 bases at J, with 14 bases between. TCRdb re-called the 5' RACE reads with MiXCR, one entry per CDR3 protein. Among about 4,900 distinct CDR3 sequences listed, less than 35% were seen once. The J gene is TRBJ2-3, the V gene TRBV2; D possibly uses TRBD1 or TRBD2 (5 bases each). The specimen comprised lung tumor tissue, sampled at surgery. This sequence originates from a female donor with early-stage non-small cell lung cancer. The CDR3 DNA follows: TGTGCCAGCAGTGAAGCGCTTTGGGGACCGGCAGATACGCAGTATTTT. It translates to CASSEALWGPADTQYF.